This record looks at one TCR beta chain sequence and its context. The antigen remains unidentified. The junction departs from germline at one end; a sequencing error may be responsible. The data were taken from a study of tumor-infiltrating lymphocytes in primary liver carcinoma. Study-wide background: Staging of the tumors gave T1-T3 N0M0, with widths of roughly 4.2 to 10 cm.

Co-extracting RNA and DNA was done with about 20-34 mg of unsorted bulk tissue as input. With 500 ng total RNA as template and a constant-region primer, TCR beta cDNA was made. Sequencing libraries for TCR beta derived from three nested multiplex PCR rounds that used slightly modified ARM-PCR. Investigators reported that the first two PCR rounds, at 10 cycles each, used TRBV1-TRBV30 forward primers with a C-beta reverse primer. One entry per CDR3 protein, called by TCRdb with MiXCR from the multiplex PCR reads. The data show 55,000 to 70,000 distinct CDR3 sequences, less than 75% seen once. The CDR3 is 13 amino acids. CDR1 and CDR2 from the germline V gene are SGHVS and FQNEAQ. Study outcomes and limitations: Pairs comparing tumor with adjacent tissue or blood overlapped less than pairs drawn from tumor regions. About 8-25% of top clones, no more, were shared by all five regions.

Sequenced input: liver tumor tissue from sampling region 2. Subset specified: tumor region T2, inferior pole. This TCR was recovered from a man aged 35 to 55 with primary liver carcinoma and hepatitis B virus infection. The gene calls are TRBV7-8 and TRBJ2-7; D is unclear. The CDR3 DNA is TGTGCCAGCAGCTTTGACTCCGCCTACGAGCAACACTTC. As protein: CASSFDSAYEQHF. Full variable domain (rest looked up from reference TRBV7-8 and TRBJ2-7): GAGVSQSPRYKVAKRGQDVALRCDPISGHVSLFWYQQALGQGPEFLTYFQNEAQLDKSGLPSDRFFAERPEGSVSTLKIQRTQQEDSAVYLCASSFDSAYEQHFGPGTRLTVT.